This TCR beta chain was identified during a study of cytomegalovirus exposure and HLA in healthy donors. TCRdb keeps only in-frame clones here, not all; method: immunoSEQ multiplex PCR. Among 50,000 to 70,000 clones listed, 95% were seen once. Broader study findings: Whilst most TCR sequences proved rare, a subset of public TCRs occurred across many donors.

Per the germline V gene, CDR1 is SQVTM and CDR2 is ANQGSEA. This CDR3 region has 14 residues. The V gene end was trimmed by 6 bases and the J gene end by 6 bases; junction bases not matched to a gene: 10. Only one count was recorded for this clone. What it binds is not known. The sequencing input was PBMCs. The receptor was isolated from a woman aged 18-29 years in good health and CMV-seropositive. This chain connects TRBV29-1 to TRBJ1-5, with 8 nucleotides matching TRBD1. The CDR3 DNA reads TGCAGCGTCGCCGAACAGGGGGGAAGTCAGCCCCAGCATTTT. It translates to CSVAEQGGSQPQHF. The variable domain in full, with the rest retrieved from reference TRBV29-1 and TRBJ1-5, is SAVISQKPSRDICQRGTSLTIQCQVDSQVTMMFWYRQQPGQSLTLIATANQGSEATYESGFVIDKFPISRPNLTFSTLTVSNMSPEDSSIYLCSVAEQGGSQPQHFGDGTRLSIL.